This T cell receptor (beta chain) was sequenced in a study of regulatory and conventional T cells in RAG deficiency. Study-wide points: Patient subsets had shorter CDR3s; Omenn Treg-Tconv overlap exceeded 85%. Omenn CD25-high CD127-low cells may be activated cells, not true Tregs. Shannon entropy fell and Simpson indices rose in RAG-deficient patients.

The protocol was immunoSEQ multiplex PCR, while the TCRdb copy is restricted to in-frame clones and leaves out a portion. The sample includes some 19,000 clones, 87% of them seen just once. About this clone itself: The antigen remains unidentified.

The CDR3 has 17 amino acids. Per germline, CDR1 MGHRA and CDR2 YSYEKL. V was trimmed by 4 bases and J by 0 bases, leaving 15 bases between them. Regulatory T cells were sorted from blood as CD4+ CD25-high CD127-low cells. The same sample was also used in a study of regulatory T cells. Turning to that study: The primer mix had 52 TRBV and 13 TRBJ primers. Skewed V and J usage and few unique V-J pairs marked patient repertoires, most in Tregs.

The sequencing sample was made of Tregs sorted from blood. The clonotype comes from a human donor in good health. This chain connects TRBV4-1 to TRBJ1-4; TRBD1 might be the D (5 bases). The CDR3 here is CASSPNAGATTNEKLFF. The CDR3 DNA sequence: TGCGCCAGCAGCCCCAACGCTGGGGCAACAACTAATGAAAAACTGTTTTTT.